Sequencing of this T cell receptor beta chain was carried out in a study of blood T cell repertoires in COVID-19. The overall study: The United States, Italy and Spain provided the acute and convalescent COVID-19 samples.

TCRdb's table, derived via immunoSEQ multiplex PCR, lists solely in-frame clones and lacks some. The sample lists about 310,000 clones; roughly 86% were seen once. V was pared by 7 bases and J by 4 bases, with 5 bases of the junction left unmatched. The CDR3 totals 13 residues. This clone was counted between two and nine times. Ages ranged from roughly 18 to 100 years, with residence in 24 US areas. Which cohort a participant joined came from the clinical history participants gave. Two consecutive negative NP/OP PCR tests, clearance, or resolved symptoms defined Cohort 3 recovery. V is TRBV12-3 or TRBV12-4 and J is TRBJ2-5; 8 bases are a match to TRBD1. This TCR was recovered from a woman aged 25 to 39 who had recovered from COVID-19. Sequencing was done on a sample of PBMCs or T cells enriched from blood (not recorded which). As DNA, the CDR3 is TGTGCCAGCAATATACAGGGGGGAGAGACCCAGTACTTC. It encodes CASNIQGGETQYF.